Presented here are 10 T cell receptor beta chains from one specimen sequenced in a study of T cells in Graves' hyperthyroidism and ophthalmopathy. The TCR beta CDR3 regions underwent amplification using RNA transcripts as the source. HTBI primers were the set used in a first-round RT-PCR of the TCR CDR3. Using its own MiXCR run on the multiplex PCR reads, TCRdb lists one record per CDR3 protein. The sample gives 300,000 or so distinct CDR3 sequences, around 20% of which show up once; around half is in the top ten. Sequences were obtained from blood. The receptor set was obtained from a woman aged 50 to 60 with Graves' hyperthyroidism.

This clonotype was found many times. The rearrangement joins TRBV28 to TRBJ1-4; D is unclear. The CDR3 is 15 residues long. V lost 5 bases to trimming and J lost 1 base, with 11 bases between them. Germline CDR1 MDHEN, CDR2 SYDVKM. The CDR3 nucleotides are TGTGCCAGCAGTACCGCGGGAGGAACTAATGAAAAACTGTTTTTT. Residues: CASSTAGGTNEKLFF.

This clonotype was counted a single time. The chain recombines TRBV6-1 with TRBJ2-7; 7 bases agree with TRBD1. This CDR3 has 17 residues. The junction had 21 bases not matched to a gene; V was cut back by 7 bases and J by 6 bases. The V gene's germline CDR1 is MNHNS and CDR2 SASEGT. CDR3 sequence (DNA): TGTGCCAGCACGGGATTTTCGGCCGCACAGGGGTGGGGCGAGCAGTACTTC. Its translation is CASTGFSAAQGWGEQYF.

This clonotype was counted at least ten times. J is TRBJ2-7 and V is TRBV11-2; 8 nucleotides align to TRBD2. CDR1 is SGHAT and CDR2 is FQNNGV in the germline V gene. V trimming: 4 bases; J trimming: 3 bases; junction bases outside the gene matches: 11. The CDR3 extends over 16 amino acids. The CDR3: CASSWQGTRGVYEQYF. The DNA of the CDR3 is TGTGCCAGCAGCTGGCAGGGGACTAGGGGTGTCTACGAGCAGTACTTC.

The chain couples TRBV6-1 to TRBJ1-6, with a possible D match to TRBD1 (5 bases). Germline CDR1 reads MNHNS; CDR2 reads SASEGT. V lost 8 bases and J lost 4, with 15 bases in between. The CDR3 runs 15 residues. CDR3 residues: CASWGSWGYNSPLHF. The CDR3 coding sequence is TGTGCCAGCTGGGGATCATGGGGGTATAATTCACCCCTCCACTTT.

This clonotype was picked up many times. This sequence joins TRBV6-1 and TRBJ2-7; no clear D. Trimming stripped 6 bases from V and 0 bases from J, with 6 bases between. Germline loops: CDR1 MNHNS, CDR2 SASEGT. The CDR3 is 12 residues long. In DNA, the CDR3 is TGTGCCAGCAGCTCGACCTCCTACGAGCAGTACTTC. Translated: CASSSTSYEQYF.

This clonotype was observed a few times. The gene calls are TRBV13 and TRBJ2-3; 7 bases map to TRBD1. CDR3 length: 15 residues. From germline, CDR1 is PRHDT and CDR2 FYEKMQ (reference sequence). V lost 4 bases to trimming and J lost 3 bases; unmatched junction nucleotides: 7. CDR3 protein: CASSSRTGLTDTQYF. The DNA of the CDR3 is TGTGCCAGCAGCTCCCGGACAGGCCTGACAGATACGCAGTATTTT.

There are a few counts of this clonotype. The chain has TRBV2 and TRBJ2-7; 7 nucleotides match TRBD1. This CDR3 has 14 residues. Germline CDR1 is SNHLY and CDR2 is FYNNEI. V shed 5 bases and J 2 bases; nucleotides not matched to a gene: 6. The CDR3 loop reads CASSRGQETYEQYF. The CDR3 DNA follows: TGTGCCAGCAGTCGCGGACAGGAAACCTACGAGCAGTACTTC.

The chain couples TRBV11-3 to TRBJ2-5, with a possible D match to TRBD2 (7 bases). Per the germline V gene, CDR1 is SGHNT and CDR2 is YENEEA. V lost 6 bases to trimming and J lost 0 bases, with 14 bases between them. The CDR3 is made up of 15 amino acids. CDR3 bases: TGTGCCAGCAGGGGGGGGGGACACTACCAAGAGACCCAGTACTTC. Amino acids: CASRGGGHYQETQYF.

This clonotype was found many times. The genes are TRBV5-1 and TRBJ2-1, with 7 bases aligning to TRBD1. The CDR3 is 15 amino acids. The trim removed 4 bases at V and 5 bases at J, leaving 9 bases unmatched. Germline values: CDR1 SGHRS, CDR2 YFSETQ. The CDR3 DNA reads as TGCGCCAGCAGCCGACCGGGGACAGCCAACAATGAGCAGTTCTTC. Its translation is CASSRPGTANNEQFF.

As regards this clonotype: At one end, the junction sequence differs from germline, possibly due to a read error. The CDR3, as DNA: TGTGCCAGCAGCTTAGAAGGGGATCATAATTCACCCCCCCACTTT. Translating it yields CASSLEGDHNSPPHF. The rearrangement joins TRBV11-2 to TRBJ1-6; a possible D gene is TRBD1 (5 bases). The CDR3 totals 15 residues. In germline, CDR1 is SGHAT, CDR2 FQNNGV.